This T cell receptor (beta chain) is drawn from a study of siplizumab effects on memory and regulatory T cells. General observations from the study: Naive T cells were seen as more diverse than memory cells and as major alloresponse contributors. Suppressive function of proliferating Tregs from siplizumab cultures was not confirmed.

CDR1 is SGHDT, CDR2 YYEEEE, per germline. The V segment lost 1 base and the J segment 7 bases; nucleotides outside the gene matches: 12. This CDR3 is 16 amino acids long. The method was immunoSEQ multiplex PCR; TCRdb's version includes in-frame clones alone and lacks a portion of them. The sample consists of approximately 56,000 clones, around 98% of them appearing once. Unstimulated subsets comprising naive, memory, effector memory and TEMRA cells were sequenced in a few donor pairs. With regard to this clone: What it binds is unknown.

The clonotype originates from a human donor in good health. V usage is TRBV5-6 and J usage is TRBJ2-5; 8 nucleotides align to TRBD2. The source material was naive CD8+ T cells sorted from blood. CDR3 sequence: CASSLKASGLSGTQYF. The CDR3 DNA reads as TGTGCCAGCAGCTTGAAGGCTAGCGGGCTCTCGGGGACCCAGTACTTC.